Below, 32 T cell receptor beta chains from the same sample are listed, as sequenced in a study of blood T cell repertoires in COVID-19. Assay: immunoSEQ multiplex PCR; the TCRdb copy retains only in-frame clones and omits some. The table records approximately 220,000 clones, just under 90% of them present only once. The sample was PBMCs or T cells enriched from blood (not recorded which). The receptors were sampled from a woman aged 25 to 39 with acute COVID-19.

This chain connects TRBV10-3 to TRBJ2-1, with TRBD1 matching 12 bases. After removal of 4 bases from V and 7 bases from J, the junction contained 11 bases not matched to a gene. From germline, CDR1 is ENHRY and CDR2 SYGVKD. The CDR3 has 17 amino acids. The CDR3 is CAISVSPGQGAINEQFF. DNA for the CDR3: TGTGCCATCAGTGTTTCCCCGGGACAGGGGGCGATTAATGAGCAGTTCTTC.

The rearrangement joins TRBV13 to TRBJ2-3, with a tentative D call TRBD1 (6 bases). This CDR3 comprises 15 residues. Germline CDR1 reads PRHDT; CDR2 reads FYEKMQ (reference sequence). V lost 6 bases, J lost 5 bases, and 18 bases lay in between. Here the CDR3 reads CASSQQGGSGDTQYF. The CDR3 DNA reads as TGTGCCAGCAGTCAACAAGGGGGATCAGGAGATACGCAGTATTTT.

This chain joins TRBV6-2 or TRBV6-3 and TRBJ1-5; D is ambiguous. Trimming took 6 bases from V and 0 from J, leaving 9 bases between them. Germline CDR1 MNHEY, CDR2 SVGEGT. This CDR3 is built from 14 residues. The CDR3: CASSSTYSNQPQHF. The CDR3 bases are TGTGCCAGCAGCTCTACTTATAGCAATCAGCCCCAGCATTTT.

This clone was counted a few times. The rearrangement links TRBV16 to TRBJ1-5; 7 bases match TRBD1. Germline values: CDR1 KGHSY, CDR2 FQNENV. CDR3 size: 14 residues. With V trimmed by 4 bases and J by 2 bases, 2 bases remained unmatched. The CDR3 bases are TGTGCCAGCAGCCTTACAGGGGGCAATCAGCCCCAGCATTTT. Translated: CASSLTGGNQPQHF.

This clone came up once. This chain links TRBV30 with TRBJ1-1, with a tentative D call TRBD1 (6 bases). The germline V gene encodes CDR1 GTSNPN and CDR2 SVGIG (reference sequence). CDR3 length: 12 residues. V shed 8 bases and J shed 2 bases, with 12 bases lying between them. CDR3: CASQDSNTEAFF. In nucleotides, the CDR3 is TGTGCCAGCCAGGACAGTAACACTGAAGCTTTCTTT.

The rearrangement uses TRBV27 and TRBJ1-1; TRBD1 matches at 8 bases. V was pared by 8 bases and J by 13 bases, with 12 bases of the junction left unmatched. Germline values: CDR1 MNHEY, CDR2 SMNVEV (reference sequence). The CDR3 totals 12 residues. CDR3 nucleotide sequence: TGTGCCAGCGGGACAGGCCAAACTCGGATTTTCTTT. This translates into CASGTGQTRIFF.

This clone occurred once. The V gene is TRBV9, the J gene TRBJ1-3, with a tentative D call TRBD1 (5 bases). The CDR3 loop spans 18 amino acids. V lost 1 base and J lost 0, with 17 bases in between. Germline-derived CDR1 and CDR2 are SGDLS and YYNGEE. The CDR3 spells CASSVIGGSSNSGNTIYF. CDR3 sequence (DNA): TGTGCCAGCAGCGTAATCGGGGGGTCCTCAAACTCTGGAAACACCATATATTTT.

The chain joins TRBV4-3 to TRBJ2-3; D may be TRBD2 (7 bases). The CDR3 has 18 residues. The ends were cut back, 0 bases at V and 2 bases at J, with 18 bases in the middle. The germline V gene encodes CDR1 LGHNA and CDR2 YSLEER. The CDR3 DNA follows: TGCGCCAGCAGCCAAGAAGGGAGGGGGGCCCTCCCCACAGATACGCAGTATTTT. Residues: CASSQEGRGALPTDTQYF.

The CDR3 nucleotides are TGCGCCAGCAGCCAAGATGGGCAGGGGAGATTAGAAGCTTTCTTT. This gives the protein CASSQDGQGRLEAFF. J is TRBJ1-1 and V is TRBV4-1; possibly TRBD1 for D (6 bases). This CDR3 is 15 amino acids long. The V gene lost 0 bases and the J gene lost 8 bases, with 16 bases spanning the gap. Germline loops: CDR1 MGHRA, CDR2 YSYEKL.

The chain links TRBV5-6 to TRBJ1-4; 9 bases map to TRBD1. The CDR3 sequence is 14 residues long. Germline CDR1 SGHDT, CDR2 YYEEEE. The V and J ends lost 4 bases and 11 bases, in that order; junction bases with no gene match: 9. For the CDR3, the DNA is TGTGCCAGCAGCCTCCGGGACAGGGAGGTTAAACTGTTTTTT. Protein sequence: CASSLRDREVKLFF.

The chain carries TRBV28 and TRBJ2-2, with D possibly matching TRBD1 (5 bases). The V end was cut by 5 bases, the J end by 2 bases, with 18 bases between. This CDR3 is built from 17 residues. Germline loops: CDR1 MDHEN, CDR2 SYDVKM. The CDR3 DNA sequence: TGTGCCAGCAGTCCTCCTCCCAGGGTTGGTAACACCGGGGAGCTGTTTTTT. Protein product: CASSPPPRVGNTGELFF.

V and J are TRBV19 and TRBJ1-5, with D unclear. The CDR3 covers 15 residues. Trimming cost V 7 bases and J 6 bases, with 19 bases left between them. Germline CDR1 is LNHDA and CDR2 is SQIVND (reference sequence). The CDR3 region has the DNA TGTGCCAGTACCTCCCGACGTTCTGCTAGTCAGCCCCAGCATTTT. Protein product: CASTSRRSASQPQHF.

The genes are TRBV24-1 and TRBJ2-3; a possible D gene is TRBD1 (6 bases). CDR3 length: 15 residues. CDR1 is KGHDR and CDR2 is SFDVKD in the germline V gene. V shed 3 bases and J shed 2 bases, with 11 bases lying between them. This CDR3 is CATSDPTGTTDTQYF. CDR3 in DNA: TGTGCCACCAGTGATCCAACAGGGACCACAGATACGCAGTATTTT.

This sequence joins TRBV6-2 or TRBV6-3 and TRBJ2-1; TRBD2 matches 16 bases. CDR1 is MNHEY and CDR2 is SVGEGT in the germline V gene. This CDR3 comprises 20 residues. V was clipped by 6 bases and J by 4 bases; unmatched bases: 15. Here the CDR3 reads CASSWGLAGGHSQTYNEQFF. The CDR3 DNA reads TGTGCCAGCAGCTGGGGACTAGCGGGGGGGCATTCCCAAACATACAATGAGCAGTTCTTC.

The CDR3 spells CASSPGTSGLNEQFF. In DNA, the CDR3 is TGTGCCAGCAGCCCCGGGACTAGCGGCCTCAATGAGCAGTTCTTC. The V call is TRBV5-4, the J call TRBJ2-1, with TRBD2 matching over 11 bases. Germline CDR1 SGHNT, CDR2 YYREEE (reference sequence). The trim removed 4 bases at V and 6 bases at J, leaving 6 bases unmatched. This CDR3 has 15 residues.

This rearrangement joins TRBV7-2 to TRBJ2-7; TRBD1 matches 10 bases. Looked up from germline, CDR1 is SGHTA and CDR2 is FQGNSA. The junction had 7 bases not matched to a gene; V was cut back by 5 bases and J by 6 bases. The CDR3 length is 14 residues. The chain's CDR3 is CASSPDRGQSEQYF. The CDR3 region has the DNA TGTGCCAGCAGCCCTGACAGGGGGCAGAGCGAGCAGTACTTC.

The J gene is TRBJ2-1, the V gene TRBV7-4; 15 bases line up with TRBD2. This CDR3 is 22 amino acids long. The V segment lost 5 bases and the J segment 0 bases; nucleotides outside the gene matches: 17. Germline loops: CDR1 SGHVT, CDR2 SQSDAQ. DNA for the CDR3: TGTGCCAGCAGCCGATATGCGGGGACTAGCGGGGGGCGCTTAAGCTCCTACAATGAGCAGTTCTTC. Its protein product is CASSRYAGTSGGRLSSYNEQFF.

This rearrangement joins TRBV12-3 or TRBV12-4 to TRBJ1-4; D not resolved. The CDR3 totals 13 residues. Deletions cut 7 bases from V and 7 bases from J, with 13 bases between. The CDR3 reads CASTGSSGEKLFF. In nucleotides, the CDR3 is TGTGCCAGCACCGGGAGTTCCGGTGAAAAACTGTTTTTT.

The CDR3 is CASSLEGGTEAFF. CDR3 nucleotides: TGTGCCAGCAGTTTAGAGGGTGGCACTGAAGCTTTCTTT. The chain links TRBV27 to TRBJ1-1; D gene ambiguous. This CDR3 is 13 amino acids long. Germline lookup yields CDR1 MNHEY and CDR2 SMNVEV (reference sequence). Trimming left V 2 bases short and J 4 bases short, with 8 bases between.

The chain is built from TRBV6-5 and TRBJ2-3, with D perhaps TRBD1 (6 bases). This CDR3 is built from 14 residues. Germline CDR1 is MNHEY and CDR2 is SVGAGI. The V gene lost 2 bases and the J gene lost 6 bases, with 12 bases spanning the gap. The CDR3 sequence is CASSYQQGWDTQYF. The CDR3 DNA is TGTGCCAGCAGTTACCAACAGGGTTGGGATACGCAGTATTTT.

This sequence joins TRBV27 and TRBJ1-4; 11 bases line up with TRBD1. V lost 4 bases, J lost 8 bases, and 0 bases stayed unmatched. Looked up from germline, CDR1 is MNHEY and CDR2 is SMNVEV (reference sequence). This CDR3 has 13 residues. The CDR3 coding sequence is TGTGCCAGCAGTTGGGACAGGGGGGAAAAACTGTTTTTT. Translated: CASSWDRGEKLFF.

This chain uses TRBV19 with TRBJ1-1; D not certain. This CDR3 spans 14 amino acids. Trimming left V 1 base short and J 1 base short, with 7 bases between. Germline CDR1 LNHDA, CDR2 SQIVND (reference sequence). The CDR3 loop reads CASSIGEENTEAFF. The CDR3 DNA sequence: TGTGCCAGTAGTATAGGGGAGGAGAACACTGAAGCTTTCTTT.

This chain joins TRBV7-9 and TRBJ1-3; TRBD1 might be the D (5 bases). This CDR3 is built from 14 residues. V lost 5 bases and J lost 0, with 8 bases in between. CDR1 and CDR2 from the germline V gene are SEHNR and FQNEAQ (reference sequence). The CDR3 nucleotides read TGTGCCAGCAGCGCGGACAACTCTGGAAACACCATATATTTT. Its translation: CASSADNSGNTIYF.

This chain links TRBV6-5 with TRBJ1-5, with D possibly TRBD1 on 6 matching bases. The germline V and J ends were trimmed by 0 bases and 4 bases, with 10 bases remaining between them. CDR1 is MNHEY and CDR2 is SVGAGI in the germline V gene. This CDR3 region has 15 residues. CDR3 in amino acids: CASSYSGARNQPQHF. CDR3 nucleotide sequence: TGTGCCAGCAGTTACTCGGGGGCGCGTAATCAGCCCCAGCATTTT.

This clone was counted only a few times. The DNA of the CDR3 is TGCGCCAGCAGTGAATCAGGACTAGCGGGGGGGCCCCACGGGGAGCTGTTTTTT. Its protein is CASSESGLAGGPHGELFF. J is TRBJ2-2 and V is TRBV10-2, with 15 bases that match TRBD2. The CDR3 has 18 residues. J gave up 7 bases and V 3 bases, and 9 bases lay outside the gene matches. CDR1 WSHSY and CDR2 SAAADI come from the germline V gene.

V and J are TRBV7-2 and TRBJ1-1; TRBD1 is a possible D gene (5 bases). With 6 bases removed from V and 0 bases from J, the gap between germline ends came to 8 bases. This CDR3 region has 13 residues. The germline V gene encodes CDR1 SGHTA and CDR2 FQGNSA. CDR3 DNA: TGTGCCAGCAGTTTACAGGTGAACACTGAAGCTTTCTTT. Its protein is CASSLQVNTEAFF. Looking up the rest from reference TRBV7-2 and TRBJ1-1 gives the full variable domain: GAGVSQSPSNKVTEKGKDVELRCDPISGHTALYWYRQSLGQGLEFLIYFQGNSAPDKSGLPSDRFSAERTGGSVSTLTIQRTQQEDSAVYLCASSLQVNTEAFFGQGTRLTVV.

V is TRBV9 and J is TRBJ2-2, with TRBD2 identical over 11 bases. The CDR3 runs 16 residues. CDR1 and CDR2 from the germline V gene are SGDLS and YYNGEE. J was trimmed by 5 bases and V by 0 bases; bases with no gene match: 3. The CDR3: CASSVGSGGVTGELFF. CDR3 in DNA: TGTGCCAGCAGCGTAGGTAGCGGGGGGGTGACCGGGGAGCTGTTTTTT. Full variable domain (missing parts from reference TRBV9 and TRBJ2-2): DSGVTQTPKHLITATGQRVTLRCSPRSGDLSVYWYQQSLDQGLQFLIQYYNGEERAKGNILERFSAQQFPDLHSELNLSSLELGDSALYFCASSVGSGGVTGELFFGEGSRLTVL.

V is TRBV4-1 and J is TRBJ1-4; tentative D call: TRBD1 (6 bases). Germline assignment: CDR1 MGHRA and CDR2 YSYEKL. V was shortened by 0 bases and J by 8 bases, with 16 bases between the two germline ends. The CDR3 totals 16 residues. The CDR3: CASSQDDWGQGEKLFF. The CDR3 nucleotides read TGCGCCAGCAGCCAAGATGACTGGGGGCAGGGAGAAAAACTGTTTTTT.

The genes are TRBV11-2 and TRBJ2-4; TRBD2 matches at 8 bases. The CDR3 is made up of 14 amino acids. In germline, CDR1 is SGHAT, CDR2 FQNNGV. V shed 1 base and J 6 bases; nucleotides not matched to a gene: 2. As DNA, the CDR3 is TGTGCCAGCAGCTTAGCGGGGGGGCCAAACATTCAGTACTTC. It specifies CASSLAGGPNIQYF.

The CDR3: CAWSRADTEAFF. In DNA form, the CDR3 reads TGTGCCTGGAGTAGAGCCGATACTGAAGCTTTCTTT. The genes are TRBV30 and TRBJ1-1; D gene ambiguous. In germline, CDR1 is GTSNPN, CDR2 SVGIG (reference sequence). The germline V and J ends were trimmed by 2 bases and 5 bases, with 9 bases remaining between them. The CDR3 sequence is 12 residues long.

The V and J genes are TRBV5-1 and TRBJ1-2, with D maybe TRBD1 (5 bases). V lost 3 bases, J lost 5 bases, and 11 bases lay in between. The germline gives CDR1 SGHRS, CDR2 YFSETQ. The CDR3 consists of 13 residues. The CDR3 sequence: CASSSRVGYGYTF. CDR3 sequence (DNA): TGCGCCAGCAGCTCCAGGGTCGGTTATGGCTACACCTTC.

This rearrangement joins TRBV7-9 to TRBJ2-7; 7 bases are shared with TRBD1. Germline V CDR1 and CDR2: SEHNR, FQNEAQ (reference sequence). J gave up 0 bases and V 1 base, and 6 bases lay outside the gene matches. The length of the CDR3 is 16 residues. The CDR3 here is CASSLDGTASSYEQYF. The CDR3 DNA reads TGTGCCAGCAGCTTAGATGGGACAGCAAGCTCCTACGAGCAGTACTTC.